This record concerns one T cell receptor (beta chain) sequence. This clone was recorded only once. It has no known antigen specificity. Base qualities are not provided; no much larger clone lies one nucleotide away. From its cysteine to its phenylalanine, the CDR3 spans 14 amino acids. The sequence is cut down to CDR3 DNA, 42 bases in frame from base 1. The germline V end is reduced by 5 bases and the J end by 7 bases; junction bases left unmatched: 8. For CDR1 and CDR2, the germline V gene lists SGDLS and YYNGEE. In total, fewer than 750 healthy bone marrow donors made up the cohort. Cohort members were all nominally healthy when sampled, although unrecorded immune exposures were likely present. The donor was CMV seropositive and belonged to the group of 250 to 350 seropositive cohort members. A peripheral blood sample was provided by each donor, and peripheral blood mononuclear cells were used for TCR beta sequencing. The Qiagen DNeasy Blood Extraction Kit was used to extract genomic DNA from the blood cell samples.

The source of the sample is a study of cytomegalovirus exposure and HLA in healthy donors (TCRdb year 2017). Regarding the study in general: In an earlier analysis of under 750 of the donors, 276 Gb of sequence data and 90 million to 120 million unique TCR beta sequences from approximately 180 million T cells were reported. All discovery cohort repertoires had been generated using a single sequencing platform. The later analysis used no new phenotypic data to find candidate immune exposures, relying instead on TCR beta sequences and their occurrence across donors. A separate validation cohort of over a hundred different subjects was used in addition to the roughly 720-subject first cohort. Alongside the repertoire data, information on donor age, sex, ethnicity and CMV serostatus was compiled. A later genetic analysis took genome-wide SNP genotypes for about 55% of the 666 donors and used that subset as a discovery cohort. To predict cytomegalovirus infection status, the study brought together high-throughput TCR immunosequencing, statistical association of individual TCRs with disease status, and machine learning. Roughly 320 gigabases of sequencing data and approximately 91 million unique TCR sequences made up an early release that covered nearly 650 HLA-typed donors. The aim of the study was to test whether cataloging public T cell receptors could identify signatures of past pathogen exposure. Several DR-DQ haplotypes were treated as single units for association and clustering because of strong linkage in the cohort. Class I and class II HLA loci were covered by the typing at four-digit resolution. The study used immunosequencing to profile the T cell repertoires of about 670 subjects and linked those repertoires to cytomegalovirus serostatus. In a later analysis, previously published TCR beta repertoires from some 640 donors were re-analyzed and high-resolution HLA genotyping was added so that TCR occurrence patterns could be studied. An earlier analysis of a few hundred of the donors applied high-throughput TCR beta sequencing to assess whether each TCR beta V gene segment acted as functional or pseudogenic. Of the 398 genotyped donors, approximately 82% fell in the genetic ancestry cluster associated with self-reported Caucasian donors. Among over 350 genotyped donors of the cohort, an average of around 240,000 unique TCR beta nucleotide sequences were sequenced per donor, about a sixth of them non-productive. The number of typed donors differed by locus: about 620-630 for A, B, C, DRB1 and DQB1; some 500 for DQA1; fewer than 610 for DPA1; and some 470 for DPB1.

Library preparation was by the immunoSEQ multiplex PCR assay. A mixture of 60 forward primers for TCR Vbeta segments and 13 reverse primers for TCR Jbeta segments was used in the multiplex PCR. The CDR3 region of rearranged TCR beta genes was amplified from genomic DNA with a multiplex PCR assay. The Illumina HiSeq System was used to sequence the amplified TCR beta libraries as 87-base-pair reads. Per the original workflow: A later analysis counted about 80 million unique TCR beta chains across the 500 to 850 repertoires, and 10 million to 12 million of these chains were shared by at least two donors. To remove PCR and sequencing errors, raw reads were error-corrected and collapsed into unique sequences using a nearest-neighbor algorithm that merged closely related sequences. CDR3 sequences were aligned to IMGT reference sequences to assign V, D and J gene segments. For a sequence to be retained, a match of at least six nucleotides to both a V gene segment and a J gene segment was required. Rearrangements were classified as productive when the CDR3 lacked stop codons and remained in frame with V and J, and all other rearrangements were classified as non-productive. Following IMGT convention, CDR3 was defined as the stretch from the second conserved V-encoded cysteine up to the conserved J-encoded phenylalanine. In an earlier analysis of approximately 500 of the donors, sequences lacking an unambiguous match to a single V gene segment were excluded. An earlier analysis of 550 to 650 of the donors classified V segments as functional when productive rearrangements were above 56.7% and as segregating when the standard deviation between donors was above 5%. To diagnose cytomegalovirus status from the catalog of TCR beta chain sequences, a statistical classification framework was built. In a later analysis, V and J genes were assigned by comparing TCR nucleotide sequences against IMGT/GENE-DB human TR gene sequences. Using the TCRdist pipeline, a later analysis assigned CDR3 sequences along with most-parsimonious VDJ recombination scenarios. In a later analysis, each TCR beta chain was defined by its CDR3 amino acid sequence together with its V-gene family, and reads without a unique V-gene family were excluded. A later analysis removed 500 to 650 highly shared, low-generation-probability nucleotide sequences to deal with suspected cross-contamination and a sequencing artifact. In a later analysis, a clonal expansion index for each public chain was calculated from normalized within-repertoire ranks of inferred template counts. In a later analysis, generation probabilities were computed using a VDJ recombination model fitted to out-of-frame rearrangements, and the results were checked against IGoR. In a later analysis, hypergeometric tests were used to score TCR-TCR, TCR-HLA and TCR-CMV co-occurrence, with a repertoire-size bias correction applied to TCR pairs. A later analysis estimated false discovery rates by permuting HLA or CMV assignments 20 times. In a later analysis, co-occurring TCRs were grouped with DBSCAN, and TCRdist sequence similarity was added when clustering was performed within HLA-allele-positive subsets. Repertoires with fewer than 30,000 or more than 120,000 public chains were left out of co-occurrence clustering, as were a handful of repertoires with anomalous nucleotide sharing. TCRdb's version of the immuneACCESS table is confined to in-frame rearrangements and falls short of the full clone set. An unresolved V gene accounts for under half of the shortfall where checked; the remainder is of unknown origin. The V and J calls and clone size were taken over from that table, and D and trimming were inferred from the DNA. Recorded for this sample are 150,000 or so clones; 70% to 80% of them occurred a single time. The top ten clones comprise 9.5% to 15% of the sample.

Overall study results and their limits: In this cohort, only TCR beta chains were sequenced, and detectable features were limited by the absence of alpha or paired-chain data. According to a later analysis, TCR association rates differed among HLA loci, with DRB1 alleles showing the most associated TCRs and HLA-C alleles showing the fewest. Because HLA typing was missing for some donors at each locus, association tests included only the typed subset. A later analysis reported that several top co-occurrence clusters appeared linked to parvovirus B19, influenza, CMV and Epstein-Barr virus. Seventeen rarely observed V segments, including chromosome 9 orphons, were excluded from the earlier analysis of about 500 of the donors because counts were too low. An earlier analysis of around 500 of the donors showed that most TCR beta V segments appeared in productive rearrangements either about 87% or about 30% of the time, which broadly matched IMGT annotations. It was suggested by the authors that the approach could potentially be generalized to other disease states and immunological phenotypes. Strong co-occurrence of HLA alleles, especially DR and DQ, made assigning TCR associations to individual alleles difficult. Cytomegalovirus status was reported to be diagnosed by the classifier with high specificity and sensitivity in both the original and validation cohorts. CMV serostatus was the only immune exposure information available for the cohort. A group of highly shared sequence variants was considered likely to be a technical artifact of the sequencing pipeline. Most TCR sequences were seen in very few donors, while some public TCRs were found in many individuals. Linkage disequilibrium might explain the correlated functional status among segregating V segments, but an unknown experimental factor could not be excluded. A later genetic analysis reported fewer N-insertions in productive TCRs among donors in an Asian-associated ancestry cluster than the 666-donor mean. A few of the identified cytomegalovirus-associated TCR beta chains were confirmed in vitro to be specific for cytomegalovirus antigens. A further reported finding was that TCR beta sequences accurately predicted the HLA-A and HLA-B alleles for most subjects in the first cohort. Specific HLA alleles were associated with some 15,000 TCR beta sequences at a false discovery rate of 0.05 in a later analysis. The presence/absence analyses assumed that sequencing depth was roughly uniform across donors, and that assumption may not be true. Some IMGT-functional V segments, including TRBV6-2 and TRBV6-3, could not be told apart with the 87-base-pair reads, so those segments were excluded. Most CMV-associated TCR beta chains appeared to be HLA-restricted in a later analysis, and the HLA associations seemed to be driven largely by CMV exposure. An association between a missense DCLRE1C variant and V-gene and J-gene trimming of TCR beta chains was found in a later genetic analysis and replicated in an independent cohort. The study gave a list of some 150 TCR beta chains associated with cytomegalovirus. Compared with equally common non-associated chains, HLA-associated TCR beta chains in a later analysis were more clonally expanded and had lower generation probabilities.

Sequencing input: PBMCs. The receptor was isolated from a man aged 30-40 years in good health and CMV-seropositive. The sequence joins TRBV9 to TRBJ1-4, with 7 bases matching TRBD1. CDR3 region: CASSPGQRREKLFF. The sequenced DNA: TGTGCCAGCAGTCCGGGACAGAGGCGTGAAAAACTGTTTTTT.